This TCR beta chain stems from a study of identical twins. Whole-study results and caveats: Not following the same donors, the study drew its conclusions from cross-sectional statistical analysis. Cord blood beta clonotypes that were abundant carried fewer insertions, and memory repertoires showed no such trend.

Template switching introduced a universal primer site, and the cDNA bore unique molecular identifiers. One entry per CDR3 protein, called by TCRdb with MiXCR from the 5' RACE reads. The sample yields 200,000 to 250,000 distinct CDR3 sequences, approximately 8.3% seen once. This clonotype was counted ten times or more. Its antigen remains unknown. The V gene's germline CDR1 is SQVTM and CDR2 ANQGSEA. This CDR3 is 13 amino acids long. Trimming cost V 7 bases and J 6 bases; bases outside gene matches: 10. Separately, the same data were catalogued under a study of yellow fever vaccine responses in identical twins. That source notes: The T cell response to vaccination in identical twins was reportedly partly convergent and partly personalized.

The V call is TRBV29-1, the J call TRBJ2-7; 9 positions match TRBD1. The receptor's source is a woman aged 18-29 years in good health. Sequenced: memory (CD45RO+) T cells sorted from blood. The CDR3 sequence is CSARGTGTGEQYF. The CDR3 bases are TGCAGCGCCAGGGGGACAGGGACGGGCGAGCAGTACTTC.